This TCR beta chain was documented in a study of T cell clonality in common variable immunodeficiency. Study-level points and caveats: Fewer deletions and N-nucleotide insertions were reportedly seen in common variable immunodeficiency TCR beta sequences. CVID subjects had higher TCRbeta clonality than healthy controls, most marked in about a third.

This table comes from immunoSEQ multiplex PCR, and its TCRdb copy is limited to in-frame clones, with some not included. The counts give just over 25,000 clones, none of them seen only once; 20% to 25% is held by the top ten. Ten or more counts support this clone. Its antigen is not known. The read terminates 3 residues ahead of where the CDR3 ends, so the germline J gene completes it. Germline-derived CDR1 and CDR2 are SGHTA and FQGTGA. V shed 5 bases, J shed 7 bases, and the junction held 10 bases outside the gene matches. The CDR3 has 16 amino acids. The material sequenced was peripheral blood mononuclear cells. V usage is TRBV7-3 and J usage is TRBJ1-5; TRBD1 agrees at 11 bases. The clonotype was recovered from a human donor with common variable immunodeficiency. The CDR3 reads CASSNYGQGARQPQHF. The part of the CDR3 DNA that was read is TGTGCCAGCAGCAACTATGGACAGGGGGCAAGGCAGCCC.